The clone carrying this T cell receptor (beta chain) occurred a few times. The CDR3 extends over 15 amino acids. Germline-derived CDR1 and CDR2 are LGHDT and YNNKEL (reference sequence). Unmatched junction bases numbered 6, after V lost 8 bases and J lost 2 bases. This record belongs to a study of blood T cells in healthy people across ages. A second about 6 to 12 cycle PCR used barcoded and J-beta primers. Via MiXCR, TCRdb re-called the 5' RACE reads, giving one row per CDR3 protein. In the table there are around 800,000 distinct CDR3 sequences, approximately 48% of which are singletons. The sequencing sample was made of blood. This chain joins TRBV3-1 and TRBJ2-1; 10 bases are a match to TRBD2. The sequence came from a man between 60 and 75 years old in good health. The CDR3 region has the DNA TGTGCCAGCGCCCCAAGCGGGGGGGCCTACAATGAGCAGTTCTTC. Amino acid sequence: CASAPSGGAYNEQFF.